The TCR beta chain described here comes from a study of T cells after yellow fever vaccination (dated by TCRdb to the late 2010s). Study-level background: The SMART-Seq v4 Ultra Low Input RNA kit was used to prepare libraries from fractions with low cell numbers. Two healthy male donors, one aged 18 to 30 and one aged 30 to 40 years, made up the cohort. To follow T-cell clones before and after primary and booster YFV17D yellow fever vaccination, bulk TCR alpha and beta repertoires were sequenced over time. Blood was drawn at multiple timepoints before and after primary and secondary immunization, with bulk PBMC replicates and cell subsets isolated. Results the study describes overall, beyond this receptor: A small share of clonotypes occurred in both CD4 and CD8 compartments, likely arising from convergent recombination. Because only two donors were included in the study, the extent to which the findings can be generalized is limited. FACS-sorted repertoires could contain abundant contaminating clonotypes from the bulk population, so computational filtering was required. After the booster, most of the clones that had expanded following primary vaccination were detected again (approximately 95% of CD4 and around 88% of CD8), which suggests that memory was broadly maintained. The secondary T-cell response was found to be weaker but faster than the primary response, with a peak reached on day 5 rather than on day 15.

TCR cDNA was synthesized by 5'RACE template switching, which introduced a universal primer site and unique molecular identifiers. Priming for cDNA synthesis came from both the TCR alpha and TCR beta constant segments. Two PCR steps were used to amplify libraries, with sample barcodes and sequencing adapters being added in the second step. Libraries were sequenced on Illumina HiSeq 2500 (2x100 bp) or NovaSeq (2x150 bp). The original methods were these. MIGEC was used to demultiplex reads and collapse the reads into UMI consensus sequences, and MiXCR was used for V(D)J alignment. Using edgeR on replicate PBMC samples, clonotypes were called vaccine-responding if FDR was below 0.01 and the log2 fold change was above 5 up to day 15. CD4 or CD8 identity was assigned to each bulk clonotype according to whether the clonotype was present at higher abundance in the sequenced CD4 repertoire or the sequenced CD8 repertoire. The public reads were run again by TCRdb, first through fastp at Q25 and then through MiXCR, and only productive beta chains were kept. Each entry is one CDR3 protein sequence, shown with its most common DNA and genes. TCRdb, not the authors, supplied the V and J calls. For this sample the table gives some 550,000 distinct CDR3 sequences, of which 19% were detected only once. The ten largest make up 13% to 15% of the sample.

The treatment or condition label of this sample denotes: live attenuated yellow fever vaccine strain. At every blood-draw timepoint, two biological replicates of bulk PBMCs were collected. PBMCs were isolated from peripheral blood using a standard Ficoll-Paque protocol. RNA was extracted with TriZol from bulk PBMCs, CD4 and CD8 fractions, and dextramer-positive and dextramer-negative fractions. Note on this clonotype: Its antigen is not yet known. Base-call qualities are not available, and no considerably larger clone is one nucleotide away.

As encoded in the germline V gene (reference sequence), CDR1 is DFQATT while CDR2 is SNEGSKA. Trimming removed 6 bases from V and 0 bases from J, leaving 11 bases between the germline ends. The CDR3 has 14 amino acids, counting the end cysteine and phenylalanine. The entry retains the CDR3 DNA only, 42 bases that are in frame from base 1. The sequence was collected from a man aged 30 to 45 who received the YFV17D yellow fever vaccine. The chain is made from TRBV20-1 and TRBJ2-2; the D match is possibly TRBD1 or TRBD2, with 5 bases aligned in each. Sample: PBMCs, taken 15 days after the yellow fever booster vaccination. The CDR3 region has the sequence CSATGTANTGELFF. The DNA reads as follows: TGCAGTGCCACTGGGACGGCGAACACCGGGGAGCTGTTTTTT.